The 27 T cell receptor beta chains below were found in one sample sequenced in a study of T cells after yellow fever vaccination. TCRdb reprocessed the 5' RACE reads with MiXCR, giving one entry per CDR3 protein. The sample has hundreds of thousands of distinct CDR3 sequences, about 13% seen once. Sequences were derived from PBMCs, sampled on the day of the yellow fever booster vaccination. These receptors originate from a man between 25 and 39 years old who received the YFV17D yellow fever vaccine.

The chain links TRBV25-1 to TRBJ2-7, with D unresolved. V lost 7 bases, J lost 5 bases, and 12 bases lay in between. In germline, CDR1 is MGHDK, CDR2 SYGVNS. CDR3 length: 12 amino acids. The CDR3 loop reads CASTKGGHEQYF. The CDR3 DNA reads as TGTGCCAGCACCAAAGGTGGCCACGAGCAGTACTTC.

This clonotype was counted many times. This chain links TRBV7-8 with TRBJ2-2, with 14 nucleotides matching TRBD2. The V and J ends lost 5 bases and 4 bases, in that order; junction bases with no gene match: 9. CDR1 and CDR2 (germline): SGHVS, FQNEAQ. The CDR3 covers 18 residues. The CDR3 region has the DNA TGTGCCAGCAGCCCAGCTGGGGGACTAGCGGGAGCCACCGGGGAGCTGTTTTTT. This codes for CASSPAGGLAGATGELFF.

The chain carries TRBV7-2 and TRBJ1-4; D remains unclear. V was clipped by 4 bases and J by 7 bases, with 13 bases between them. CDR3 length equals 14 residues. CDR1 is SGHTA, CDR2 FQGNSA, per germline. The CDR3 region has the DNA TGTGCCAGCAGCTCAGGTTTTTCGGGTGAAAAACTGTTTTTT. Protein sequence: CASSSGFSGEKLFF.

J is TRBJ2-1 and V is TRBV20-1, with TRBD1 as a possible D gene (6 bases). Germline V lookup: CDR1 DFQATT, CDR2 SNEGSKA (reference sequence). This CDR3 contains 12 residues. Trimming pared 5 bases from V and 8 bases from J, leaving 13 bases between. Written as DNA, the CDR3 is TGCAGTGCTGGGCCCAGGGGAGATGAGCAGTTCTTC. This codes for CSAGPRGDEQFF.

There are a few counts of this clonotype. The chain is built from TRBV28 and TRBJ1-2, with D unclear. The V gene lost 4 bases and the J gene lost 0 bases, with 9 bases spanning the gap. In germline, CDR1 is MDHEN, CDR2 SYDVKM. The CDR3 spans 14 residues. CDR3 in amino acids: CASSSYPANYGYTF. As DNA, the CDR3 is TGTGCCAGCAGTTCATACCCGGCTAACTATGGCTACACCTTC.

The rearrangement joins TRBV18 to TRBJ2-1; tentatively, D is TRBD2 (6 bases). V was pared by 0 bases and J by 8 bases, with 14 bases between. The CDR3 runs to 15 residues. The germline V gene encodes CDR1 KGHSH and CDR2 LQKENI. The CDR3 protein is CASSPPASRGYEQFF. In DNA form, the CDR3 reads TGTGCCAGCTCACCACCGGCTAGCCGGGGGTATGAGCAGTTCTTC.

This clonotype was counted only a few times. The V gene is TRBV11-2, the J gene TRBJ1-6, with unresolved D. The CDR3 extends over 14 amino acids. Germline lookup yields CDR1 SGHAT and CDR2 FQNNGV. Trimming stripped 2 bases from V and 3 bases from J, with 5 bases between. CDR3 in DNA: TGTGCCAGCAGCTTAAATTTCTATAATTCACCCCTCCACTTT. Its translation: CASSLNFYNSPLHF.

This clonotype was found a few times. The chain recombines TRBV12-3 or TRBV12-4 with TRBJ2-5; D tentatively fits TRBD1 or TRBD2 (5 bases each). Trimming removed 4 bases at V and 1 base at J, with 10 bases between. The CDR3 has 14 residues. CDR3 amino acids: CASSSSGTQETQYF. CDR3 DNA: TGTGCCAGCAGTTCCTCGGGGACCCAAGAGACCCAGTACTTC.

The chain links TRBV29-1 to TRBJ2-1, with D tentatively TRBD1 or TRBD2 (5 bases each). The CDR3 extends over 12 amino acids. V was trimmed by 4 bases and J by 10 bases, leaving 14 bases between them. Germline CDR1 is SQVTM and CDR2 is ANQGSEA. The CDR3 loop reads CSVGGPLGEQFF. CDR3 coding DNA: TGCAGCGTTGGGGGACCCCTCGGCGAGCAGTTCTTC.

The chain has TRBV4-3 and TRBJ1-5; D perhaps matches TRBD1 (6 bases). Per germline, CDR1 LGHNA and CDR2 YSLEER. V was clipped by 0 bases and J by 1 base, with 22 bases between them. This CDR3 spans 20 amino acids. CDR3 amino acids: CASSQDLIVQGPLSNQPQHF. As DNA, the CDR3 is TGCGCCAGCAGCCAAGATCTGATTGTCCAGGGGCCGTTGAGCAATCAGCCCCAGCATTTT.

In this sample, this clonotype turned up a few times. The rearrangement uses TRBV5-6 and TRBJ1-1; 10 bases are shared with TRBD1. The CDR3 length is 14 residues. Germline values: CDR1 SGHDT, CDR2 YYEEEE. Trimming at V came to 1 base and at J to 10 bases, leaving 7 bases not matched to a gene. The CDR3 here is CASSLNDRGPRAFF. CDR3 bases: TGTGCCAGCAGCTTGAATGACAGGGGGCCCCGAGCTTTCTTT.

In this sample, this clonotype turned up a few times. V gene TRBV21-1 combines with J gene TRBJ1-2. TRBV21-1 is annotated as a pseudogene. This CDR3 is 15 amino acids long. The CDR3 region is CASSKVAGANYGYTF. The CDR3 DNA reads TGTGCCAGCAGCAAAGTGGCGGGTGCTAACTATGGCTACACCTTC.

This clonotype appeared a few times. The rearrangement uses TRBV7-2 and TRBJ2-7; D is ambiguous. The V gene lost 5 bases and the J gene lost 3 bases, with 14 bases spanning the gap. The CDR3 is 14 amino acids. The germline V gene encodes CDR1 SGHTA and CDR2 FQGNSA. The CDR3 here is CASSASGLDYEQYF. The CDR3 nucleotides read TGTGCCAGCAGCGCGTCCGGGCTCGACTACGAGCAGTACTTC.

This clonotype was picked up a small number of times. The CDR3 sequence: CASSLESWKDEQFF. The CDR3 DNA reads TGTGCCAGCAGCTTGGAGTCTTGGAAGGATGAGCAGTTCTTC. The gene calls are TRBV5-4 and TRBJ2-1; no reliable D call. V shed 0 bases and J shed 8 bases, with 12 bases lying between them. The CDR3 runs to 14 residues. CDR1 is SGHNT, CDR2 YYREEE, per germline (reference sequence). The variable domain in full, completed from reference TRBV5-4 and TRBJ2-1, reads ETGVTQSPTHLIKTRGQQVTLRCSSQSGHNTVSWYQQALGQGPQFIFQYYREEENGRGNFPPRFSGLQFPNYSSELNVNALELDDSALYLCASSLESWKDEQFFGPGTRLTVL.

V and J are TRBV14 and TRBJ2-7; 14 bases are shared with TRBD2. There are 16 residues in the CDR3. Germline V gene sequence: CDR1 SGHDN, CDR2 FVKESK. V gave up 0 bases and J gave up 8 bases; unmatched junction bases: 6. CDR3 bases: TGTGCCAGCAGCCAAGAGGCGGGACTAGCGGGAGCCAAGCAGTACTTC. Translated: CASSQEAGLAGAKQYF.

The chain employs TRBV11-2 and TRBJ2-7, with D perhaps TRBD2 (5 bases). The CDR3 totals 14 residues. V was pared by 3 bases and J by 4 bases, with 13 bases between. Germline V CDR1 and CDR2: SGHAT, FQNNGV. CDR3: CASSFISGGYEQYF. Written as DNA, the CDR3 is TGTGCCAGCAGCTTTATCAGCGGCGGATACGAGCAGTACTTC.

The J gene is TRBJ1-5, the V gene TRBV7-9; TRBD1 matches 9 bases. Germline CDR1 reads SEHNR; CDR2 reads FQNEAQ (reference sequence). This CDR3 is 16 amino acids long. J gave up 3 bases and V 1 base, and 4 bases lay outside the gene matches. The CDR3 nucleotides read TGTGCCAGCAGCTTAGTGACAGGGGGGCTCAATCAGCCCCAGCATTTT. Protein product: CASSLVTGGLNQPQHF.

This chain links TRBV12-3 or TRBV12-4 with TRBJ2-3, with 9 nucleotides matching TRBD1. Germline trimming cut 6 bases from V and 3 bases from J; bases unmatched to any gene: 7. This CDR3 region has 15 residues. As DNA, the CDR3 is TGTGCCAGCAGCCCAAGGGACAGGGCTACAGATACGCAGTATTTT. Residues: CASSPRDRATDTQYF.

This clonotype was seen a handful of times. This sequence joins TRBV7-9 and TRBJ2-3, with 8 bases fitting TRBD2. Germline CDR1 SEHNR, CDR2 FQNEAQ (reference sequence). CDR3 size: 14 residues. V shed 5 bases, J shed 2 bases, and the junction held 3 bases outside the gene matches. This chain's CDR3 is CASSPSGYTDTQYF. CDR3 bases: TGTGCCAGCAGCCCTAGCGGGTACACAGATACGCAGTATTTT.

This clonotype was detected only a few times. The V call is TRBV6-1, the J call TRBJ1-5, with a weak D call TRBD1 (5 bases). The CDR3 is 15 amino acids. With 6 bases removed from V and 0 bases from J, the gap between germline ends came to 12 bases. The germline gives CDR1 MNHNS, CDR2 SASEGT. The DNA of the CDR3 is TGTGCCAGCAGAATCAGGGAGTATAGCAATCAGCCCCAGCATTTT. Its protein is CASRIREYSNQPQHF.

This clonotype was detected only a few times. The chain combines TRBV7-2 with TRBJ2-3, with TRBD1 matching 11 bases. Germline CDR1 and CDR2: SGHTA and FQGNSA. V dropped 5 bases and J dropped 7; count of bases not matched to a gene: 8. This CDR3 has 15 amino acids. For the CDR3, the DNA is TGTGCCAGCAGCCGGACCGGGACAGGGGGTTATACGCAGTATTTT. Its translation is CASSRTGTGGYTQYF.

With respect to this clonotype: At one end the junction does not follow the germline gene, possibly because of a read error. The chain uses TRBV20-1 and TRBJ1-2, with 7 bases lining up with TRBD1. The CDR3 runs to 16 residues. Looked up from germline, CDR1 is DFQATT and CDR2 is SNEGSKA (reference sequence). CDR3 nucleotide sequence: TGCTGTGCTCCTTCTATTACCGGGACAGATAACTATGGCTACACCTTC. This encodes CCAPSITGTDNYGYTF.

J is TRBJ2-5 and V is TRBV15, with a possible D match to TRBD2 (6 bases). Germline loops: CDR1 LNHNV, CDR2 YYDKDF (reference sequence). Between the trimmed V and J ends, which lost 5 bases and 2 bases, there was a span of 18 bases. This CDR3 has 16 amino acids. The CDR3 DNA reads TGTGCCACCAGCCCTCGTGGCGGGGAGGAACAAGAGACCCAGTACTTC. This sequence encodes CATSPRGGEEQETQYF.

This sequence joins TRBV3-1 and TRBJ2-7; a possible D gene is TRBD1 (5 bases). Trimming stripped 6 bases from V and 3 bases from J, with 15 bases between. Germline CDR1 reads LGHDT; CDR2 reads YNNKEL (reference sequence). This CDR3 has 14 residues. CDR3 sequence reads: CASSFDSQSYEQYF. CDR3 coding DNA: TGTGCCAGCAGTTTCGACAGCCAGAGCTACGAGCAGTACTTC.

This clonotype has a handful of counts. The rearrangement joins TRBV7-2 to TRBJ2-7, with D perhaps TRBD1 (6 bases). CDR1 and CDR2 (germline): SGHTA, FQGNSA. The CDR3 runs 14 residues. Trimming shortened V by 5 bases and J by 5 bases, and 16 bases separated the two germline ends. CDR3 DNA: TGTGCCAGCAGCGCCGCCGGGACATTCCACGAGCAGTACTTC. Its translation is CASSAAGTFHEQYF.

The V call is TRBV10-3, the J call TRBJ2-3; 8 positions match TRBD2. Germline loops: CDR1 ENHRY, CDR2 SYGVKD. Trimming cost V 6 bases and J 1 base; bases outside gene matches: 12. The CDR3 runs to 17 residues. The CDR3 here is CAISTIPVLAGTDTQYF. The CDR3 nucleotides are TGTGCCATCAGCACCATTCCGGTACTAGCGGGCACAGATACGCAGTATTTT.

The gene calls are TRBV7-7 and TRBJ2-2; 14 nucleotides line up with TRBD2. CDR3 length equals 19 residues. V lost 4 bases to trimming and J lost 2 bases; unmatched junction nucleotides: 9. Per the germline V gene, CDR1 is SSHAT and CDR2 is FNYEAQ (reference sequence). CDR3 DNA: TGTGCCAGCAGCTCTTTGACTAGCGGGAGGGCCTCAAACACCGGGGAGCTGTTTTTT. This sequence encodes CASSSLTSGRASNTGELFF.